The present T cell receptor beta chain was sequenced within a study of shared clonotypes between healthy human individuals. Per the study methods: Filtering differed since immunoSEQ provided only junctions, with no quality scores. TCRdb's copy holds only in-frame clones and misses some; the assay was immunoSEQ multiplex PCR. V, J and clone size are taken as reported in that table, and D and trimming were inferred from the DNA itself. The table lists fewer than 700,000 clones, roughly 95% of them singletons. Cells designated naive CD8 were CD45RO-negative and were positively selected for CCR7, with terminally differentiated effector memory CD45RA+ cells excluded. The donor cohort consisted entirely of Caucasian adults residing in Nashville, Tennessee. The CDR3 consists of 15 residues. Germline V lookup: CDR1 SQVTM, CDR2 ANQGSEA. The trim removed 3 bases at V and 3 bases at J, leaving 7 bases unmatched.

The specimen was naive CD8+ T cells sorted from blood. J is TRBJ2-3 and V is TRBV29-1, with 9 bases identical to TRBD1. The clonotype was recovered from a woman aged 25 to 39 in good health. CDR3 residues: CSVDTPGQGTDTQYF. DNA for the CDR3: TGCAGCGTTGACACCCCGGGACAGGGTACAGATACGCAGTATTTT.